Included here is one TCR beta chain sequence, with context. Antigen specificity is unknown. Germline-derived CDR1 and CDR2 are MGHDK and SYGVNS. Trimming stripped 4 bases from V and 7 bases from J, with 7 bases between. The CDR3 spans 11 residues. The data originate from a study of T cells after posttransplantation cyclophosphamide. Study-wide results and limits: TRB overlap between skin or GI tissue T cells and blood was limited. Later post-transplant blood repertoires were often dominated by donor CD8+ memory clones.

Using immunoSEQ multiplex PCR, the repertoire was profiled, and TCRdb retains in-frame clones only, with some absent. The sample holds some 21,000 clones; approximately 98% are singletons and the top ten take roughly 0.12%. Peripheral blood was collected from the related graft donor on the marrow donation day. Cells defined as naive were viable CD3+CD4+ or CD3+CD8+ and CCR7+CD45RA+CD45RO-CD95-CD27+CD28+. V gene TRBV25-1 combines with J gene TRBJ1-2, with D maybe TRBD1 (5 bases). The sample was naive CD8+ T cells sorted from PBMCs. This TCR was recovered from a man aged 35-49 years in good health, CMV-negative, and a related stem cell transplant donor. CDR3 in amino acids: CASSAGGGYTF. The CDR3 DNA is TGTGCCAGCAGTGCCGGGGGTGGCTACACCTTC.